This T cell receptor (beta chain) was recovered during a study of T cell responses to AZD1222 COVID-19 vaccine. V was cut by 0 bases and J by 5 bases, with 9 bases left in between. Germline loops: CDR1 SGHDN, CDR2 FVKESK. The CDR3 is 14 residues long. For this clone: The antigen is unknown.

This table comes from immunoSEQ multiplex PCR, and its TCRdb copy is limited to in-frame clones, with some not included. The sample has 200,000 to 300,000 clones; over 85% are singletons. Study-level findings and limits: Just five or six AZD1222 recipients were seropositive at baseline. Donors, mostly white British, included more females; clonal diversity was possibly underestimated. Close to half of spike-specific TCRs reportedly recognize unmutated variant regions.

The chain joins TRBV14 to TRBJ2-3; the D is unclear. Material: peripheral blood, obtained on day 0 of AZD1222 vaccination. The clonotype comes from an adult in good health. For the CDR3, the DNA is TGTGCCAGCAGCCAAGACGGGTGGAGAGATACGCAGTATTTT. Translation gives CASSQDGWRDTQYF.